The 20 T cell receptor beta chains listed next were all sequenced from one sample in a study of CD8+ T cells in alopecia areata (dated by TCRdb to 2016 to 2019). The time point tag for this specimen amounts to: around 24 weeks on oral tofacitinib. The treatment or condition label on this specimen signifies: oral pan-JAK inhibitor, 5-10 mg twice daily. Receptor libraries were prepared by the immunoSEQ multiplex PCR assay. RNA was extracted from all samples and reverse transcribed into cDNA, which served as template for TCR sequencing. Drawn from immuneACCESS, this table holds only the in-frame rearrangements with V and J called that TCRdb kept. Clones are partly lost; checked studies trace under half to an unresolved V gene and leave the rest unexplained. Here the sample has about 200,000 clones; roughly 64% occur a single time. The ten largest clones capture more than 5.5% of the sample. The sequencing used CD4+ T cells sorted from blood, collected at week 24, from a patient treated with tofacitinib. The origin of the receptors is a human donor with alopecia areata.

This chain uses TRBV6-1 with TRBJ2-3; TRBD2 agrees at 9 bases. Germline CDR1 is MNHNS and CDR2 is SASEGT. There are 16 residues in the CDR3. V lost 2 bases, J lost 1 base, and 4 bases stayed unmatched. The CDR3 bases are TGTGCCAGCAGTGAATGGGGCGGGAGGGGCACAGATACGCAGTATTTT. As protein: CASSEWGGRGTDTQYF.

V is TRBV2 and J is TRBJ1-1; tentatively, D is TRBD1 (6 bases). The CDR3 loop spans 15 amino acids. Germline V gives CDR1 SNHLY, CDR2 FYNNEI. Deletions cut 5 bases from V and 2 bases from J, with 15 bases between. The CDR3 DNA sequence: TGTGCCAGCAGTACTCCGGGACAACCTAACACTGAAGCTTTCTTT. Protein: CASSTPGQPNTEAFF.

The rearrangement links TRBV7-2 to TRBJ1-4; 7 nucleotides match TRBD1. Germline CDR1 and CDR2: SGHTA and FQGNSA. V lost 3 bases to trimming and J lost 3 bases; unmatched junction nucleotides: 4. The CDR3 has 15 amino acids. CDR3 coding DNA: TGTGCCAGCAGCTTCACAGGGGCATCTAATGAAAAACTGTTTTTT. Amino acids: CASSFTGASNEKLFF.

V and J are TRBV30 and TRBJ1-3; TRBD1 is a possible D gene (6 bases). V was pared by 3 bases and J by 3 bases, with 15 bases between. CDR3 length: 15 residues. Germline loops: CDR1 GTSNPN, CDR2 SVGIG (reference sequence). The CDR3 loop is CAWRLRGAGGNTIYF. CDR3 sequence (DNA): TGTGCCTGGAGATTACGGGGGGCTGGTGGAAACACCATATATTTT.

The chain uses TRBV30 and TRBJ1-2; 8 nucleotides align to TRBD1. The CDR3 length is 16 residues. Germline V lookup: CDR1 GTSNPN, CDR2 SVGIG (reference sequence). The J segment lost 5 bases and the V segment lost 2 bases, leaving 13 bases of the junction unmatched. CDR3 protein: CAWSPQGDRWSYGYTF. CDR3 DNA: TGTGCCTGGAGTCCGCAGGGGGACAGGTGGTCATATGGCTACACCTTC.

This chain uses TRBV29-1 with TRBJ2-4, with D tentatively TRBD1 (5 bases). Trimming took off 2 bases at V and 6 bases at J, with 8 bases between the two ends. This CDR3 comprises 12 residues. CDR1 is SQVTM and CDR2 is ANQGSEA in the germline V gene. The CDR3 DNA is TGCAGCGTTGAACCAGGGCCAAACATTCAGTACTTC. Translated: CSVEPGPNIQYF. Combining the CDR3 with reference TRBV29-1 and TRBJ2-4 gives the whole variable domain SAVISQKPSRDICQRGTSLTIQCQVDSQVTMMFWYRQQPGQSLTLIATANQGSEATYESGFVIDKFPISRPNLTFSTLTVSNMSPEDSSIYLCSVEPGPNIQYFGAGTRLSVL.

The rearrangement uses TRBV30 and TRBJ1-1, with unresolved D. The V gene lost 1 base and the J gene lost 2 bases, with 11 bases spanning the gap. Per germline, CDR1 GTSNPN and CDR2 SVGIG (reference sequence). The CDR3 has 14 amino acids. CDR3 protein: CAWSAAAINTEAFF. The CDR3 bases are TGTGCCTGGAGTGCGGCGGCTATTAACACTGAAGCTTTCTTT.

This clone has more than one count but fewer than ten. The chain uses TRBV9 and TRBJ1-5; D is unresolved. The V gene lost 3 bases and the J gene lost 5 bases, with 15 bases spanning the gap. CDR3 length: 15 amino acids. Germline lookup yields CDR1 SGDLS and CDR2 YYNGEE. DNA of the CDR3: TGTGCCAGCAGCGCCCTACCATCTCCCGATCAGCCCCAGCATTTT. Translation gives CASSALPSPDQPQHF.

The table lists this clone with a few counts. The same CDR3 also results from other DNA sequences found in this sample. The CDR3 here is CSVGQGATEAFF. CDR3 DNA: TGCAGCGTTGGACAGGGAGCCACTGAAGCTTTCTTT. This chain joins TRBV29-1 and TRBJ1-1; 7 bases match TRBD1. CDR1 is SQVTM and CDR2 is ANQGSEA in the germline V gene. CDR3 length: 12 amino acids. Losses at the gene ends were 4 bases for V and 4 bases for J; bases not matched to a gene: 3. The complete variable domain, with remaining parts taken from reference TRBV29-1 and TRBJ1-1, reads SAVISQKPSRDICQRGTSLTIQCQVDSQVTMMFWYRQQPGQSLTLIATANQGSEATYESGFVIDKFPISRPNLTFSTLTVSNMSPEDSSIYLCSVGQGATEAFFGQGTRLTVV.

The chain is built from TRBV7-8 and TRBJ2-1; tentatively, D is TRBD2 (6 bases). V was clipped by 5 bases and J by 4 bases, with 12 bases between them. Germline CDR1 SGHVS, CDR2 FQNEAQ. This CDR3 region has 14 residues. The CDR3 spells CASSQSGRYNEQFF. CDR3 nucleotide sequence: TGTGCCAGCAGCCAAAGCGGGCGTTACAATGAGCAGTTCTTC.

This clone occurred a few times. CDR3: CASSGSGSETQYF. The DNA of the CDR3 is TGTGCCAGCAGCGGCAGCGGGAGCGAGACCCAGTACTTC. The chain links TRBV9 to TRBJ2-5; 8 bases map to TRBD2. V lost 3 bases to trimming and J lost 5 bases; unmatched junction nucleotides: 3. This CDR3 region has 13 residues. Germline V gene lookup returns CDR1 SGDLS and CDR2 YYNGEE.

This rearrangement joins TRBV19 to TRBJ2-3; weak D call: TRBD1 (5 bases). The CDR3 has 14 amino acids. CDR1 and CDR2 (germline): LNHDA, SQIVND (reference sequence). The V end was cut by 3 bases, the J end by 8 bases, with 15 bases between. The CDR3 loop is CASSIQGPRSTQYF. The CDR3 DNA is TGTGCCAGTAGTATTCAGGGCCCACGATCTACGCAGTATTTT.

This clone was observed a handful of times. The chain has TRBV7-9 and TRBJ1-1; D is undetermined. The germline V and J ends were trimmed by 5 bases and 1 base, with 8 bases remaining between them. CDR3 size: 13 residues. The germline CDR1 and CDR2 sequences are SEHNR and FQNEAQ (reference sequence). The CDR3 loop reads CASSNHGNTEAFF. For the CDR3, the DNA is TGTGCCAGCAGCAACCACGGGAACACTGAAGCTTTCTTT. Supplemented by reference TRBV7-9 and TRBJ1-1, the full variable domain reads DTGVSQNPRHKITKRGQNVTFRCDPISEHNRLYWYRQTLGQGPEFLTYFQNEAQLEKSRLLSDRFSAERPKGSFSTLEIQRTEQGDSAMYLCASSNHGNTEAFFGQGTRLTVV.

This clone was seen just once. The CDR3 DNA reads TGCGCCAGCAGCTTGGGGGCGGTACAGGGATGGTTGGAGACCCAGTACTTC. Its translation is CASSLGAVQGWLETQYF. The rearrangement links TRBV5-1 to TRBJ2-5; D might be TRBD1 (6 bases). V lost 0 bases to trimming and J lost 5 bases, with 20 bases between them. This CDR3 is 17 amino acids long. Germline V gene data show CDR1 as SGHRS and CDR2 as YFSETQ.

This chain uses TRBV5-1 with TRBJ2-1, with D perhaps being TRBD1 or TRBD2 (5 bases each). V lost 2 bases and J lost 5, with 14 bases in between. This CDR3 region has 15 residues. Germline V gene sequence: CDR1 SGHRS, CDR2 YFSETQ. CDR3 nucleotides: TGCGCCAGCAGCTTCAACCCGGGACCCAACAATGAGCAGTTCTTC. As protein: CASSFNPGPNNEQFF.

The chain joins TRBV10-3 to TRBJ2-2; D might be TRBD2 (5 bases). The germline V and J ends were trimmed by 11 bases and 1 base, with 20 bases remaining between them. Germline assignment: CDR1 ENHRY and CDR2 SYGVKD. The CDR3 spans 16 residues. The CDR3 is CAPDSTGIRNTGELFF. The CDR3 DNA reads TGTGCCCCGGACTCGACTGGAATAAGGAACACCGGGGAGCTGTTTTTT.

This chain connects TRBV30 to TRBJ1-2; 7 bases are a match to TRBD1. This CDR3 comprises 14 residues. V shed 0 bases, J shed 6 bases, and the junction held 7 bases outside the gene matches. CDR1 and CDR2 from the germline V gene are GTSNPN and SVGIG (reference sequence). In DNA form, the CDR3 reads TGTGCCTGGAGTGTATACACAGGGGCGGATGGCTACACCTTC. It codes for CAWSVYTGADGYTF.

This sequence joins TRBV30 and TRBJ1-5; perhaps TRBD1 as D (5 bases). The CDR3 covers 12 residues. CDR1 is GTSNPN, CDR2 SVGIG, per germline (reference sequence). V gave up 5 bases and J gave up 5 bases, with 10 bases separating them. The CDR3 protein is CAWGPGDQPQHF. The CDR3 DNA is TGTGCCTGGGGACCGGGGGATCAGCCCCAGCATTTT.

Only a few counts were recorded for this clone. The chain joins TRBV25-1 to TRBJ1-2; D gene ambiguous. Germline V CDR1 and CDR2: MGHDK, SYGVNS. The CDR3 length is 14 residues. With 1 base removed from V and 4 bases from J, the gap between germline ends came to 10 bases. CDR3 loop: CASSESGRTYGYTF. DNA for the CDR3: TGTGCCAGCAGTGAATCAGGACGGACCTATGGCTACACCTTC.

The chain recombines TRBV7-2 with TRBJ2-1, with unresolved D. Germline V lookup: CDR1 SGHTA, CDR2 FQGNSA. The V end lost 4 bases, the J end lost 6 bases, and 7 bases lay between the germline ends. The CDR3 totals 12 residues. The CDR3 here is CASSSGFNEQFF. The CDR3 bases are TGTGCCAGCAGCTCAGGTTTCAATGAGCAGTTCTTC.